Presented here are 19 T cell receptor beta chains from one specimen sequenced in a study of early T cells in non-severe SARS-CoV-2 infection. MiXCR, applied by TCRdb to the 5' RACE reads, yields one record per CDR3 protein. The sample lists 75,000 to 80,000 distinct CDR3 sequences; around 17% were seen once. The sample was whole blood. The receptors stem from an adult who was a healthcare worker with PCR-confirmed SARS-CoV-2 infection or an uninfected control (not recorded which).

This clonotype was observed many times. The chain has TRBV5-6 and TRBJ2-3; 8 positions match TRBD1. This CDR3 is 16 amino acids long. Germline V CDR1 and CDR2: SGHDT, YYEEEE. Germline trimming cut 4 bases from V and 6 bases from J; bases unmatched to any gene: 13. The DNA of the CDR3 is TGTGCCAGCAGCCCCGGCCCCGCAGGGGGCCTCGATACGCAGTATTTT. It codes for CASSPGPAGGLDTQYF. Together with reference TRBV5-6 and TRBJ2-3, the CDR3 gives the full variable domain: DAGVTQSPTHLIKTRGQQVTLRCSPKSGHDTVSWYQQALGQGPQFIFQYYEEEERQRGNFPDRFSGHQFPNYSSELNVNALLLGDSALYLCASSPGPAGGLDTQYFGPGTRLTVL.

A few counts support this clonotype. This chain uses TRBV3-1 with TRBJ1-1; the D is unclear. CDR1 LGHDT and CDR2 YNNKEL come from the germline V gene (reference sequence). V was cut by 2 bases and J by 5 bases, with 15 bases left in between. This CDR3 region has 15 residues. The CDR3 nucleotides are TGTGCCAGCAGCCAATTTGGGGTAAGAGGGACTGAAGCTTTCTTT. Residues: CASSQFGVRGTEAFF.

The chain recombines TRBV11-2 with TRBJ2-1, with a weak D call TRBD2 (5 bases). The CDR3 is 15 amino acids. The germline gives CDR1 SGHAT, CDR2 FQNNGV. Deletions cut 4 bases from V and 1 base from J, with 11 bases between. In DNA form, the CDR3 reads TGTGCCAGCAGCTCCTGGACTGATTCCTACAATGAGCAGTTCTTC. It yields the protein CASSSWTDSYNEQFF.

This clonotype was counted only a few times. The J gene is TRBJ2-1, the V gene TRBV11-2, with D perhaps TRBD1 (6 bases). CDR3 length equals 16 residues. V was shortened by 4 bases and J by 5 bases, with 18 bases between the two germline ends. Germline CDR1 reads SGHAT; CDR2 reads FQNNGV. DNA for the CDR3: TGTGCCAGCAGCTCCTGGACAGCCAAGGGGGACAATGAGCAGTTCTTC. Residues: CASSSWTAKGDNEQFF. Full variable domain (remainder filled in from reference TRBV11-2 and TRBJ2-1): EAGVAQSPRYKIIEKRQSVAFWCNPISGHATLYWYQQILGQGPKLLIQFQNNGVVDDSQLPKDRFSAERLKGVDSTLKIQPAKLEDSAVYLCASSSWTAKGDNEQFFGPGTRLTVL.

This clonotype has a handful of counts. The chain uses TRBV11-2 and TRBJ2-2; D is undetermined. The germline V gene has CDR1 SGHAT and CDR2 FQNNGV. This CDR3 comprises 17 residues. The V gene lost 0 bases and the J gene lost 1 base, with 12 bases spanning the gap. In DNA form, the CDR3 reads TGTGCCAGCAGCTTAGAGCCAGAGGTGGGGAACACCGGGGAGCTGTTTTTT. This codes for CASSLEPEVGNTGELFF.

The chain is built from TRBV29-1 and TRBJ1-2; no clear D gene. This CDR3 has 12 amino acids. CDR1 SQVTM and CDR2 ANQGSEA come from the germline V gene. V shed 3 bases and J shed 4 bases, with 9 bases lying between them. CDR3 coding DNA: TGCAGCGTTGAGGAGGGAAGCTATGGCTACACCTTC. Protein product: CSVEEGSYGYTF.

This clonotype has more than one count but fewer than ten. The chain carries TRBV25-1 and TRBJ1-4, with D possibly TRBD1 on 5 matching bases. CDR1 and CDR2 (germline): MGHDK, SYGVNS. Trimming removed 6 bases at V and 10 bases at J, with 15 bases between. This CDR3 is built from 13 residues. CDR3 residues: CASSSSPGLKLFF. Written as DNA, the CDR3 is TGTGCCAGCAGCTCCAGTCCAGGGTTAAAACTGTTTTTT.

The chain combines TRBV25-1 with TRBJ2-5, with TRBD2 matching over 8 bases. This CDR3 contains 13 residues. The trim removed 6 bases at V and 2 bases at J, leaving 2 bases unmatched. CDR1 and CDR2 (germline): MGHDK, SYGVNS. CDR3 bases: TGTGCCAGCAGAACTAGCGGTCAAGAGACCCAGTACTTC. Amino acid sequence: CASRTSGQETQYF.

This clonotype was detected only a few times. The chain uses TRBV25-1 and TRBJ1-2, with D possibly matching TRBD1 (5 bases). The V gene's germline CDR1 is MGHDK and CDR2 SYGVNS. The V end lost 5 bases, the J end lost 4 bases, and 14 bases lay between the germline ends. The CDR3 covers 14 residues. The CDR3 nucleotides read TGTGCCAGCAGTCAACCGGGACCGGTCTATGGCTACACCTTC. Amino acid sequence: CASSQPGPVYGYTF.

V usage is TRBV9 and J usage is TRBJ1-1; no reliable D call. The length of the CDR3 is 16 residues. V lost 3 bases, J lost 4 bases, and 19 bases lay in between. Germline lookup yields CDR1 SGDLS and CDR2 YYNGEE. CDR3 nucleotide sequence: TGTGCCAGCAGCGCCGGTGGGATGGTAGGGAGCACTGAAGCTTTCTTT. Translating it yields CASSAGGMVGSTEAFF. The variable domain in full, with the rest retrieved from reference TRBV9 and TRBJ1-1, is DSGVTQTPKHLITATGQRVTLRCSPRSGDLSVYWYQQSLDQGLQFLIQYYNGEERAKGNILERFSAQQFPDLHSELNLSSLELGDSALYFCASSAGGMVGSTEAFFGQGTRLTVV.

This clonotype was detected only a few times. The V gene is TRBV27, the J gene TRBJ2-5; no reliable D call. Between the trimmed V and J ends, which lost 4 bases and 5 bases, there was a span of 17 bases. Germline CDR1 is MNHEY and CDR2 is SMNVEV (reference sequence). This CDR3 is 15 amino acids long. CDR3 in DNA: TGTGCCAGCAGTTCCCCCGAGACACCGCGGGAGACCCAGTACTTC. It specifies CASSSPETPRETQYF.

The chain carries TRBV7-8 and TRBJ2-1; 9 bases match TRBD1. Trimming at V came to 5 bases and at J to 0 bases, leaving 11 bases not matched to a gene. The CDR3 is made up of 18 amino acids. The germline gives CDR1 SGHVS, CDR2 FQNEAQ. Here the CDR3 DNA reads TGTGCCAGCAGCCCAGGACAGGGGATCGCCAGCTCCTACAATGAGCAGTTCTTC. Protein product: CASSPGQGIASSYNEQFF.

The CDR3 region has the DNA TGTGCCATCAGTGCCGGGACTGGCACAGATACGCAGTATTTT. Protein: CAISAGTGTDTQYF. The V gene is TRBV10-3, the J gene TRBJ2-3; D may be TRBD2 (6 bases). Germline assignment: CDR1 ENHRY and CDR2 SYGVKD. Deletions cut 4 bases from V and 1 base from J, with 9 bases between. CDR3 size: 14 residues.

The V call is TRBV21-1, the J call TRBJ1-5; the table's D call, TRBD1, was not checked against the DNA. TRBV21-1 counts as a pseudogene. This CDR3 comprises 16 residues. The CDR3 region has the DNA TGTGCCAGCAGCCGTCCCGACAGGGACCCAAATCAGCCCCAGCATTTT. Protein sequence: CASSRPDRDPNQPQHF.

This clonotype showed up just a few times. The chain uses TRBV29-1 and TRBJ1-2; 10 bases map to TRBD1. V trimming: 7 bases; J trimming: 7 bases; junction bases outside the gene matches: 9. The CDR3 runs 13 residues. Per the germline V gene, CDR1 is SQVTM and CDR2 is ANQGSEA. The CDR3 coding sequence is TGCAGCGCCCAATTGACAGGGGGCGGTGGCTACACCTTC. It translates to CSAQLTGGGGYTF.

This clonotype has a handful of counts. The chain uses TRBV5-1 and TRBJ1-2, with D possibly matching TRBD1 (5 bases). The CDR3 is 15 amino acids. The germline gives CDR1 SGHRS, CDR2 YFSETQ. Trimming stripped 3 bases from V and 3 bases from J, with 15 bases between. The CDR3 protein is CASSSEGISDYGYTF. The CDR3 nucleotides read TGCGCCAGCAGCTCCGAGGGGATCTCCGACTATGGCTACACCTTC.

The V and J genes are TRBV21-1 and TRBJ1-4; the D call of TRBD1 is as the table states it, not checked on the DNA. TRBV21-1 is a pseudogene segment. This CDR3 comprises 14 residues. CDR3 sequence reads: CASSLDRDNEKLFF. DNA of the CDR3: TGTGCCAGCAGCCTCGACAGGGATAATGAAAAACTGTTTTTT.

This clonotype was picked up many times. The chain employs TRBV2 and TRBJ2-1; 10 positions match TRBD1. Germline CDR1 SNHLY, CDR2 FYNNEI. V shed 6 bases and J 4 bases; nucleotides not matched to a gene: 6. The CDR3 consists of 15 residues. CDR3 protein: CASRRDRGSYNEQFF. The CDR3 DNA reads TGTGCCAGCAGGCGGGACAGGGGATCATACAATGAGCAGTTCTTC.

This clonotype was seen at least ten times. The chain has TRBV11-3 and TRBJ2-1; D is ambiguous. The V end lost 6 bases, the J end lost 8 bases, and 11 bases lay between the germline ends. This CDR3 comprises 12 residues. Germline V gene data show CDR1 as SGHNT and CDR2 as YENEEA. The CDR3 here is CASSGQTHEQFF. The CDR3 DNA reads TGTGCCAGCAGTGGTCAGACCCATGAGCAGTTCTTC.